These 9 T cell receptor beta chains share one sample of origin, sequenced in a study of T cells in Graves' hyperthyroidism and ophthalmopathy. Amplified TCR beta CDR3 regions came from RNA transcripts. HTBI primers were used for first-round RT-PCR of the TCR CDR3. Each CDR3 protein gets one entry after TCRdb re-called the multiplex PCR reads with MiXCR. The sample shows 350,000 to 400,000 distinct CDR3 sequences, 15% to 20% of them seen only once. The sample comprised blood. These receptors were collected from a woman between 18 and 30 years old with Graves' hyperthyroidism.

The chain links TRBV12-3 or TRBV12-4 to TRBJ2-1, with TRBD2 matching over 12 bases. There are 15 residues in the CDR3. V shed 2 bases, J shed 6 bases, and the junction held 2 bases outside the gene matches. CDR3 residues: CASSLSSGGVNEQFF. The CDR3, as DNA: TGTGCCAGCAGTTTATCTAGCGGGGGGGTCAATGAGCAGTTCTTC.

In its sample, this clonotype was seen a few times. CDR3 sequence reads: CASSLDPATGSDEQYF. The CDR3 DNA reads as TGTGCCAGCAGCTTAGATCCCGCGACAGGGAGCGACGAGCAGTACTTC. The V gene is TRBV11-2, the J gene TRBJ2-7; 7 bases align to TRBD1. V lost 0 bases to trimming and J lost 5 bases; unmatched junction nucleotides: 10. Germline V lookup: CDR1 SGHAT, CDR2 FQNNGV. The CDR3 loop spans 16 amino acids.

In its sample, this clonotype was seen many times. The V call is TRBV4-1, the J call TRBJ2-5, with D uncertain. Trimming took off 7 bases at V and 5 bases at J, with 5 bases between the two ends. The CDR3 has 10 residues. Germline CDR1 and CDR2: MGHRA and YSYEKL. The CDR3 region has the DNA TGCGCCAGCAAAGGGGAGACCCAGTACTTC. Its translation: CASKGETQYF.

The J gene is TRBJ2-2, the V gene TRBV19, with 14 positions matching TRBD2. The CDR3 length is 16 residues. Germline lookup yields CDR1 LNHDA and CDR2 SQIVND (reference sequence). J was trimmed by 1 base and V by 7 bases; bases with no gene match: 2. DNA of the CDR3: TGTGCCAGTACTGGACTAGCGGGGGGGAACACCGGGGAGCTGTTTTTT. This translates into CASTGLAGGNTGELFF. Drawing the rest from reference TRBV19 and TRBJ2-2, the complete variable domain is DGGITQSPKYLFRKEGQNVTLSCEQNLNHDAMYWYRQDPGQGLRLIYYSQIVNDFQKGDIAEGYSVSREKKESFPLTVTSAQKNPTAFYLCASTGLAGGNTGELFFGEGSRLTVL.

This clonotype was counted ten times or more. The rearrangement uses TRBV12-3 or TRBV12-4 and TRBJ1-1; the D gene is possibly TRBD1 (5 bases). The germline V and J ends were trimmed by 2 bases and 2 bases, with 9 bases remaining between them. CDR3 length: 14 residues. The CDR3 loop reads CASSLPRDNTEAFF. The CDR3 DNA reads as TGTGCCAGCAGTTTACCCAGGGATAACACTGAAGCTTTCTTT.

This clonotype was counted at least ten times. The chain is built from TRBV4-1 and TRBJ2-5, with 12 bases that match TRBD2. With V trimmed by 6 bases and J by 7 bases, 12 bases remained unmatched. The CDR3 spans 16 residues. Germline values: CDR1 MGHRA, CDR2 YSYEKL. The CDR3 nucleotides read TGCGCCAGCAGTCCAGGACTAGCGGGGTTTTCGGGGACCCAGTACTTC. Translated, it gives CASSPGLAGFSGTQYF.

This clonotype turned up a few times. This chain joins TRBV9 and TRBJ2-4, with D unclear. Trimming took off 4 bases at V and 8 bases at J, with 13 bases between the two ends. Germline V lookup: CDR1 SGDLS, CDR2 YYNGEE. The CDR3 sequence is 13 residues long. This CDR3 is CASSPAGKYIQYF. CDR3 DNA: TGTGCCAGCAGCCCAGCCGGTAAATACATTCAGTACTTC.

The table lists this clonotype with a few counts. This sequence joins TRBV4-1 and TRBJ1-2, with TRBD1 as a possible D gene (6 bases). CDR1 is MGHRA, CDR2 YSYEKL, per germline. The ends were cut back, 4 bases at V and 4 bases at J, with 13 bases in the middle. The length of the CDR3 is 14 residues. The CDR3 nucleotides read TGCGCCAGCAGCCCAGAGGGGGACCTCTATGGCTACACCTTC. Translating it yields CASSPEGDLYGYTF.

This clonotype was recorded many times. The rearrangement links TRBV4-1 to TRBJ1-3, with 9 bases aligning to TRBD1. Germline lookup yields CDR1 MGHRA and CDR2 YSYEKL. The CDR3 is 17 residues long. With V trimmed by 2 bases and J by 6 bases, 11 bases remained unmatched. CDR3 loop: CASSQQATGTGSNTIYF. DNA of the CDR3: TGCGCCAGCAGCCAACAGGCTACCGGGACAGGGTCAAACACCATATATTTT.